What follows describes a single T cell receptor (beta chain). Antigen: not known. Germline assignment: CDR1 SGHNT and CDR2 YENEEA. The V gene end was trimmed by 4 bases and the J gene end by 2 bases; junction bases not matched to a gene: 2. The CDR3 loop spans 14 amino acids. This entry comes from a study of OX40 agonist ivuxolimab in advanced cancers. About the research overall: Every 2 weeks, patients received ivuxolimab intravenously, dosed at 0.01 to 10 mg/kg. Whole-study findings and limits: Expanded clones were, on average, more numerous among CD8+ T cells than CD4+.

If patients had autoimmune disease history or systemic immunosuppression, they were excluded. Data came from immunoSEQ multiplex PCR; TCRdb stores just in-frame clones and leaves some out. The profile covers about 58,000 clones, with over 75% appearing a single time and 0.75% taken by the ten largest. Sequenced here: CD4+ or CD8+ T cells sorted from blood, sampled in a trial of the OX40 agonist ivuxolimab. V usage is TRBV11-3 and J usage is TRBJ1-2, with TRBD1 identical over 9 bases. The clonotype was recovered from an adult with an advanced solid tumor such as melanoma, head and neck, liver or kidney cancer. In DNA form, the CDR3 reads TGTGCCAGCAGCTCCGGGACAGGGAACTATGGCTACACCTTC. It yields the protein CASSSGTGNYGYTF.